This T cell receptor (beta chain) came from a study of T cell changes during pregnancy in multiple sclerosis. TCRdb's copy holds only in-frame clones and misses some; the assay was immunoSEQ multiplex PCR. The sample has under 70,000 clones, 75% to 95% seen once. This clone is categorized as medium-sized. The junction departs from germline at one end; a sequencing error may be responsible. The length of the CDR3 is 14 residues. CDR1 and CDR2 from the germline V gene are SEHNR and FQNEAQ (reference sequence). The sequence was collected from a female donor in good health, enrolled as a control in a pregnancy study. The V call is TRBV7-9, the J call TRBJ1-2; 9 bases are a match to TRBD1. Source: CD4+ T cells from peripheral blood mononuclear cells, taken after pregnancy. The CDR3 DNA sequence: TGTGCCAGCAGCTTAGACTTGGGACAGGGCCCTCATGACTTC. It translates to CASSLDLGQGPHDF.